The clone carrying this T cell receptor beta chain was seen ten or more times. What it recognizes is unknown. The sample is drawn from a study of blood T cells in healthy people across ages. Using a J-beta primer mix together with a sample-barcoded 5' primer, a second PCR was run for about 6 to 12 cycles. CDR3-containing paired-end reads numbering at least 2.5 million came from each sample. TCRdb redid the calling of the 5' RACE reads with MiXCR, one entry per CDR3 protein. Of 550,000 to 650,000 distinct CDR3 sequences in the sample, about 30% were seen once. The CDR3 loop spans 17 amino acids. The J segment lost 6 bases and the V segment lost 2 bases, leaving 14 bases of the junction unmatched. Germline lookup yields CDR1 SGHRS and CDR2 YFSETQ. Study outcomes and limitations: Naive T cell percentage showed a strong correlation with the diversity of TCR beta.

The source of this sequence is a woman of 80 years or more in good health. This chain links TRBV5-1 with TRBJ2-1; TRBD1 agrees at 7 bases. Material: blood. CDR3 coding DNA: TGCGCCAGCAGCTTACACGGACAGGCCCAGTTGGTCAATGAGCAGTTCTTC. Translated: CASSLHGQAQLVNEQFF.